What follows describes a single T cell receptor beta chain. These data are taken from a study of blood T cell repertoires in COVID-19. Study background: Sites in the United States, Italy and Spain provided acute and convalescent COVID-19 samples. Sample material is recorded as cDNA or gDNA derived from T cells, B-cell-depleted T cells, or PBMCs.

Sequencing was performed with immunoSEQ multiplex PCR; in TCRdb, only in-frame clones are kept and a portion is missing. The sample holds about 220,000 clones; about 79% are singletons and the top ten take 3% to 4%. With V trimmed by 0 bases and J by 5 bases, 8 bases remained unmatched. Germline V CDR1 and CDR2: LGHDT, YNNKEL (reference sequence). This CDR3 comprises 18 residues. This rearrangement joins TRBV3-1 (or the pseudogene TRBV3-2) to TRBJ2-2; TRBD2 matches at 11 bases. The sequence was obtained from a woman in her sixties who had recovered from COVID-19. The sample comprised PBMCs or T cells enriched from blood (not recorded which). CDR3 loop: CASSQELAGAGLTGELFF. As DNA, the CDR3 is TGTGCCAGCAGCCAAGAACTAGCGGGGGCGGGTTTAACCGGGGAGCTGTTTTTT.